The entry below describes one TCR beta chain. This could be a read error, since a much larger clone is one nucleotide away. Construction of the TCRbeta library involved unique molecular identifiers. Each CDR3 protein gets one entry after TCRdb re-called the PCR reads with MiXCR. The sample records 600,000 to 700,000 distinct CDR3 sequences, around 16% being singletons. The source of the sample is a study of T-cell reconstitution after alpha-beta-depleted transplantation in children. The source was PBMCs from the stem cell graft donor, collected from the stem cell graft. The source of this sequence is a human donor who donated a stem cell graft to a child with acute myeloid leukemia.

CDR3 nucleotides: TGCAGTGCTAGGGTGGCAGCGGAGGCGGTCGAGCAGTACTTC. It codes for CSARVAAEAVEQYF. The chain combines TRBV20-1 with TRBJ2-7; D may be TRBD2 (5 bases). Germline loops: CDR1 DFQATT, CDR2 SNEGSKA (reference sequence). This CDR3 comprises 14 residues. Trimming shortened V by 3 bases and J by 6 bases, and 18 bases separated the two germline ends.